Presented here are 8 T cell receptor beta chains from one specimen sequenced in a study of cytomegalovirus exposure and HLA in healthy donors listed by TCRdb under 2017. Receptor amplification or capture employed the immunoSEQ multiplex PCR assay. A mixture of 60 forward primers for TCR Vbeta segments and 13 reverse primers for TCR Jbeta segments was used in the multiplex PCR. In TCRdb, the immuneACCESS table is reduced to in-frame sequences with V and J assigned. These tables do not hold every clone; where another copy was compared, an unresolved V gene accounts for under half, and the others remain unexplained. The sample table shows about 130,000 clones, and approximately 79% are seen once. 3% to 4.5% of the sample is in the top ten clones. Sequencing was performed on PBMCs. Receptors were obtained from a man in his thirties or forties in good health and CMV-seronegative.

The V gene is TRBV7-6, the J gene TRBJ2-2, with D uncertain. Germline lookup yields CDR1 SGHVS and CDR2 FNYEAQ. Trimming removed 5 bases from V and 8 bases from J, with 9 bases in between. This CDR3 is built from 12 residues. CDR3 protein: CASSLIEGELFF. The CDR3 region has the DNA TGTGCCAGCAGCCTTATTGAGGGGGAGCTGTTTTTT.

A note on this clone: The CDR3 does not end in the conserved phenylalanine or tryptophan, so this is likely a read error. The J gene is TRBJ1-2, the V gene TRBV2; 8 nucleotides agree with TRBD1. CDR1 is SNHLY, CDR2 FYNNEI, per germline. The CDR3 contains 15 residues. The V segment lost 4 bases and the J segment 3 bases; nucleotides outside the gene matches: 7. The CDR3 bases are TGTGCCAGCAGTGTAGCAGGGGGCGAGCACTATGGCTACACCTCC. It yields the protein CASSVAGGEHYGYTS.

The chain links TRBV19 to TRBJ2-1; TRBD1 matches 7 bases. The V and J ends lost 8 bases and 4 bases, in that order; junction bases with no gene match: 2. This CDR3 contains 12 residues. CDR1 LNHDA and CDR2 SQIVND come from the germline V gene (reference sequence). CDR3 sequence: CASAQGYNEQFF. In nucleotides, the CDR3 is TGTGCCAGTGCACAGGGGTACAATGAGCAGTTCTTC.

The chain uses TRBV5-1 and TRBJ2-3; 7 bases are a match to TRBD1. The trim removed 5 bases at V and 5 bases at J, leaving 8 bases unmatched. Per the germline V gene, CDR1 is SGHRS and CDR2 is YFSETQ. The CDR3 runs to 14 residues. In DNA form, the CDR3 reads TGCGCCAGCAGGTTGCAAACAGGGGAAGATACGCAGTATTTT. It is translated as CASRLQTGEDTQYF.

The chain joins TRBV15 to TRBJ1-1, with 8 bases aligning to TRBD1. The CDR3 loop spans 14 amino acids. Per the germline V gene, CDR1 is LNHNV and CDR2 is YYDKDF (reference sequence). Unmatched junction bases numbered 5, after V lost 3 bases and J lost 5 bases. The CDR3 is CATSSDRGWTEAFF. For the CDR3, the DNA is TGTGCCACCAGCAGTGACAGGGGCTGGACTGAAGCTTTCTTT. The full variable domain, its missing parts supplied by reference TRBV15 and TRBJ1-1, is DAMVIQNPRYQVTQFGKPVTLSCSQTLNHNVMYWYQQKSSQAPKLLFHYYDKDFNNEADTPDNFQSRRPNTSFCFLDIRSPGLGDTAMYLCATSSDRGWTEAFFGQGTRLTVV.

This clone has a handful of counts. V and J are TRBV5-1 and TRBJ1-1; 9 positions match TRBD1. CDR3 length: 13 residues. The germline V gene encodes CDR1 SGHRS and CDR2 YFSETQ. J gave up 6 bases and V 4 bases, and 4 bases lay outside the gene matches. CDR3 coding DNA: TGCGCCAGCAGCATGGGACAGGGCTCTGAAGCTTTCTTT. Amino acids: CASSMGQGSEAFF. Full variable domain (missing parts from reference TRBV5-1 and TRBJ1-1): KAGVTQTPRYLIKTRGQQVTLSCSPISGHRSVSWYQQTPGQGLQFLFEYFSETQRNKGNFPGRFSGRQFSNSRSEMNVSTLELGDSALYLCASSMGQGSEAFFGQGTRLTVV.

V usage is TRBV4-2 and J usage is TRBJ1-4, with TRBD1 matching 7 bases. V trimming: 1 base; J trimming: 8 bases; junction bases outside the gene matches: 4. The germline V gene encodes CDR1 LGHNA and CDR2 YNFKEQ. The CDR3 consists of 14 residues. The CDR3 reads CASSQGQGNEKLFF. CDR3 DNA: TGTGCCAGCAGCCAAGGACAGGGCAACGAAAAACTGTTTTTT.

The chain is built from TRBV4-1 and TRBJ1-1, with D perhaps matching TRBD1 (6 bases). Trimming removed 0 bases from V and 7 bases from J, with 18 bases in between. The CDR3 totals 16 residues. Germline CDR1 and CDR2: MGHRA and YSYEKL. The CDR3 coding sequence is TGCGCCAGCAGCCAAGATCAGTACAGGGCGGCGGTTGAAGCTTTCTTT. Amino acids: CASSQDQYRAAVEAFF.